The 21 T cell receptor beta chains listed next were all sequenced from one sample in a study of cytomegalovirus exposure and HLA in healthy donors. Primers included in the PCR were 60 Vbeta and 13 Jbeta primers. Assay: immunoSEQ multiplex PCR; the TCRdb copy retains only in-frame clones and omits some. Its table lists 30,000 to 40,000 clones. The sample taken for sequencing was PBMCs. Source of these receptors: a human donor in good health.

The gene calls are TRBV9 and TRBJ2-4; no definite D call. Germline V lookup: CDR1 SGDLS, CDR2 YYNGEE. With 0 bases removed from V and 3 bases from J, the gap between germline ends came to 10 bases. This CDR3 has 15 amino acids. The CDR3 nucleotides are TGTGCCAGCAGCGTAGGTCCGTTCGGCAAAAACATTCAGTACTTC. Its protein is CASSVGPFGKNIQYF.

Turning to this clone: This CDR3 is also generated by other DNA sequences in the sample. This chain links TRBV10-3 with TRBJ2-1; 7 bases agree with TRBD2. This CDR3 is built from 10 residues. The V gene's germline CDR1 is ENHRY and CDR2 SYGVKD. CDR3 DNA sequence: TGTGCAATCGCGGGGGATGAGCAGTTCTTC. This encodes CAIAGDEQFF.

V and J are TRBV18 and TRBJ2-1; D may be TRBD2 (6 bases). Germline assignment: CDR1 KGHSH and CDR2 LQKENI. Trimming pared 0 bases from V and 4 bases from J, leaving 16 bases between. This CDR3 is built from 17 residues. The DNA of the CDR3 is TGTGCCAGCTCACCACCCGGAGGAGGGATGGGGTACAATGAGCAGTTCTTC. As protein: CASSPPGGGMGYNEQFF. The full variable domain, with the rest looked up from reference TRBV18 and TRBJ2-1, is NAGVMQNPRHLVRRRGQEARLRCSPMKGHSHVYWYRQLPEEGLKFMVYLQKENIIDESGMPKERFSAEFPKEGPSILRIQQVVRGDSAAYFCASSPPGGGMGYNEQFFGPGTRLTVL.

The chain links TRBV15 to TRBJ2-3; 11 nucleotides agree with TRBD1. This CDR3 is 17 amino acids long. J was trimmed by 3 bases and V by 4 bases; bases with no gene match: 9. Germline CDR1 LNHNV, CDR2 YYDKDF (reference sequence). The CDR3 loop reads CATSITGTGGGTDTQYF. CDR3 bases: TGTGCCACCAGCATAACCGGGACAGGGGGAGGTACAGATACGCAGTATTTT.

The chain combines TRBV7-3 with TRBJ1-5, with a weak D call TRBD1 (5 bases). Germline values: CDR1 SGHTA, CDR2 FQGTGA. CDR3 size: 14 residues. Trimming took off 2 bases at V and 3 bases at J, with 8 bases between the two ends. The CDR3 bases are TGTGCCAGCAGCTTATCCAGGGACAATCAGCCCCAGCATTTT. Encoded protein: CASSLSRDNQPQHF.

This sequence joins TRBV28 and TRBJ1-2; 10 nucleotides match TRBD1. Germline CDR1 and CDR2: MDHEN and SYDVKM. V gave up 3 bases and J gave up 5 bases; unmatched junction bases: 3. The CDR3 has 14 amino acids. The CDR3 nucleotides read TGTGCCAGCAGTTTCGGGACAGGGGCATATGGCTACACCTTC. The encoded protein is CASSFGTGAYGYTF.

The gene calls are TRBV2 and TRBJ2-7, with 8 nucleotides matching TRBD1. Unmatched junction bases numbered 10, after V lost 4 bases and J lost 5 bases. Germline lookup yields CDR1 SNHLY and CDR2 FYNNEI. This CDR3 contains 15 residues. Here the CDR3 reads CASSAGGAGGNEQYF. DNA for the CDR3: TGTGCCAGCAGTGCCGGAGGGGCAGGGGGCAACGAGCAGTACTTC. The full variable domain, with the rest looked up from reference TRBV2 and TRBJ2-7, is EPEVTQTPSHQVTQMGQEVILRCVPISNHLYFYWYRQILGQKVEFLVSFYNNEISEKSEIFDDQFSVERPDGSNFTLKIRSTKLEDSAMYFCASSAGGAGGNEQYFGPGTRLTVT.

The chain employs TRBV29-1 and TRBJ1-4; the match to TRBD1 covers 7 bases. This CDR3 spans 13 amino acids. Unmatched junction bases numbered 7, after V lost 5 bases and J lost 7 bases. Germline CDR1 SQVTM, CDR2 ANQGSEA. CDR3 sequence: CSVSHGTAEKLFF. The CDR3 DNA follows: TGCAGCGTTTCCCACGGGACAGCTGAAAAACTGTTTTTT.

V usage is TRBV5-6 and J usage is TRBJ1-1; a possible D gene is TRBD1 (5 bases). The germline CDR1 and CDR2 sequences are SGHDT and YYEEEE. Deletions cut 2 bases from V and 0 bases from J, with 8 bases between. This CDR3 spans 14 amino acids. The CDR3 sequence: CASSFGAMNTEAFF. CDR3 bases: TGTGCCAGCAGCTTTGGGGCCATGAACACTGAAGCTTTCTTT. Together with reference TRBV5-6 and TRBJ1-1, the CDR3 gives the full variable domain: DAGVTQSPTHLIKTRGQQVTLRCSPKSGHDTVSWYQQALGQGPQFIFQYYEEEERQRGNFPDRFSGHQFPNYSSELNVNALLLGDSALYLCASSFGAMNTEAFFGQGTRLTVV.

This chain connects TRBV19 to TRBJ1-1; the D is unclear. V gave up 7 bases and J gave up 3 bases, with 12 bases separating them. Per the germline V gene, CDR1 is LNHDA and CDR2 is SQIVND (reference sequence). The CDR3 sequence is 13 residues long. CDR3 in DNA: TGTGCCAGTACCTACGGGTGGGACACTGAAGCTTTCTTT. Translation: CASTYGWDTEAFF.

The chain has TRBV7-9 and TRBJ1-4; unclear D gene. This CDR3 comprises 12 residues. Trimming cost V 5 bases and J 7 bases, with 8 bases left between them. Looked up from germline, CDR1 is SEHNR and CDR2 is FQNEAQ (reference sequence). The CDR3 loop is CASSPIVEKLFF. The DNA of the CDR3 is TGTGCCAGCAGCCCCATAGTTGAAAAACTGTTTTTT.

The chain joins TRBV10-2 to TRBJ1-2; 8 nucleotides match TRBD1. CDR1 is WSHSY, CDR2 SAAADI, per germline. J was trimmed by 4 bases and V by 3 bases; bases with no gene match: 7. This CDR3 has 15 amino acids. This chain's CDR3 is CASSEAGGVSYGYTF. CDR3 DNA: TGCGCCAGCAGTGAAGCAGGGGGCGTTAGCTATGGCTACACCTTC.

The rearrangement uses TRBV28 and TRBJ1-1; no definite D call. Deletions cut 3 bases from V and 3 bases from J, with 5 bases between. The CDR3 contains 12 residues. The V gene's germline CDR1 is MDHEN and CDR2 SYDVKM. The CDR3 spells CASSFPDTEAFF. The CDR3 coding sequence is TGTGCCAGCAGTTTCCCGGACACTGAAGCTTTCTTT.

V gene TRBV15 combines with J gene TRBJ2-7, with D possibly matching TRBD2 (5 bases). The CDR3 runs 14 residues. V lost 4 bases to trimming and J lost 2 bases, with 12 bases between them. Germline loops: CDR1 LNHNV, CDR2 YYDKDF (reference sequence). The CDR3 loop is CATSTPGNAYEQYF. CDR3 nucleotide sequence: TGTGCCACCAGCACCCCCGGGAACGCCTACGAGCAGTACTTC.

This chain joins TRBV10-1 and TRBJ2-5, with 9 bases lining up with TRBD1. The CDR3 has 16 residues. Unmatched junction bases numbered 10, after V lost 3 bases and J lost 5 bases. Germline values: CDR1 WNHNN, CDR2 SYGVQD (reference sequence). The CDR3 nucleotides are TGCGCCAGCAGTGAAGGGACAGGGTTCGTCCGGGAGACCCAGTACTTC. It yields the protein CASSEGTGFVRETQYF.

V is TRBV4-2 and J is TRBJ1-5; TRBD1 matches at 7 bases. From germline, CDR1 is LGHNA and CDR2 YNFKEQ. The CDR3 sequence is 16 residues long. V shed 0 bases, J shed 6 bases, and the junction held 8 bases outside the gene matches. This chain's CDR3 is CASSQDPTGQSQPQHF. The CDR3, as DNA: TGTGCCAGCAGCCAAGATCCGACAGGGCAAAGTCAGCCCCAGCATTTT.

V usage is TRBV30 and J usage is TRBJ1-6, with 8 bases lining up with TRBD1. V gave up 3 bases and J gave up 7 bases; unmatched junction bases: 8. Germline CDR1 is GTSNPN and CDR2 is SVGIG (reference sequence). The CDR3 spans 15 residues. CDR3 sequence (DNA): TGTGCCTGGAGGAACCAGGGGGCGCGCAATTCACCCCTCCACTTT. It yields the protein CAWRNQGARNSPLHF.

This sequence joins TRBV30 and TRBJ1-5; D not certain. Trimming shortened V by 3 bases and J by 0 bases, and 12 bases separated the two germline ends. The CDR3 loop spans 15 amino acids. Germline CDR1 GTSNPN, CDR2 SVGIG (reference sequence). The DNA of the CDR3 is TGTGCCTGGAGCCCCGGGATTAATAGCAATCAGCCCCAGCATTTT. Translation gives CAWSPGINSNQPQHF.

J is TRBJ1-3 and V is TRBV30, with no clear D. Germline V lookup: CDR1 GTSNPN, CDR2 SVGIG (reference sequence). The V gene lost 2 bases and the J gene lost 0 bases, with 8 bases spanning the gap. The CDR3 has 14 amino acids. The CDR3 DNA follows: TGTGCCTGGAGTTTGGGCCCCTCTGGAAACACCATATATTTT. It codes for CAWSLGPSGNTIYF.

The chain is built from TRBV19 and TRBJ1-2, with TRBD1 as a possible D gene (6 bases). Germline CDR1 LNHDA, CDR2 SQIVND (reference sequence). Deletions cut 9 bases from V and 2 bases from J, with 16 bases between. This CDR3 is built from 14 residues. In DNA form, the CDR3 reads TGTGCCAGCGAATCAGGGGATTCAAACTATGGCTACACCTTC. This encodes CASESGDSNYGYTF.

The rearrangement links TRBV5-1 to TRBJ2-5; TRBD2 agrees at 13 bases. This CDR3 has 16 residues. Germline-derived CDR1 and CDR2 are SGHRS and YFSETQ. The V gene end was trimmed by 4 bases and the J gene end by 2 bases; junction bases not matched to a gene: 5. The CDR3 reads CASSLGLAGVQETQYF. For the CDR3, the DNA is TGCGCCAGCAGCCTAGGACTAGCGGGGGTACAAGAGACCCAGTACTTC.